The rows below give T cell receptor beta chains drawn from one sample of a study of T cell repertoires in cytomegalovirus infection. From the reads, TCRdb called clonotypes with MiXCR, one entry per CDR3 protein. Among fewer than 550,000 distinct CDR3 sequences listed, approximately 15% were seen once. Sequencing was done on a sample of CD8+ T cells from PBMCs. The source is a human donor in good health (CMV status not recorded). Some clones in this sample may be carry-over from other donors' samples. Each CDR3 is given with its conserved first and last residue. The D gene is left open where the match is weak. Some rows mark clone size as missing; the rest say once, few, many or name a class of expanded clone.

. | TRBJ2-7 | TRBV29-1 | . | TGCAGCGTTGTGGCAGGGTGGGACTACGAGCAGTACTTC | CSVVAGWDYEQYF
. | TRBJ2-2 | TRBV25-1 | few | TGTGCCAGCAGAGGCCTGGGCGGGGAGCTGTTTTTT | CASRGLGGELFF
. | TRBJ1-1 | TRBV12-5 | many | TGTGCTAGTGGTTTGGCGGACACGGTACACACTGAAGCTTTCTTT | CASGLADTVHTEAFF
. | TRBJ2-3 | TRBV5-4 | few | TGTGCCAGCAGCGGGGGGGCGGGAGCGAGTTCAGATACGCAGTATTTT | CASSGGAGASSDTQYF
. | TRBJ2-2 | TRBV2 | . | TGTGCCAGCATCCCTAACCCCGGGACTCCGAACACCGGGGAGCTGTTTTTT | CASIPNPGTPNTGELFF
. | TRBJ1-5 | TRBV9 | . | TGTGCCAGCAGCGTAAATGATGGGTACGCTCAGCCCCAGCATTTT | CASSVNDGYAQPQHF
TRBD2 | TRBJ2-1 | TRBV4-2 | . | TGTGCCAGCAGTCTAGCGGGAGGGATCGATGAGCAGTTCTTC | CASSLAGGIDEQFF
. | TRBJ1-6 | TRBV12-3/TRBV12-4 | many | TGTGCCAGCAGTTTCACCGGGGGGGGTTCACCCCTCCACTTT | CASSFTGGGSPLHF
TRBD2 | TRBJ2-7 | TRBV7-2 | . | TGTGCCAACATCCCCTTAGGGGGGGCTAGCGGGAGGGCCGGGATTTACGAGCAGTACTTC | CANIPLGGASGRAGIYEQYF
. | TRBJ2-2 | TRBV10-3 | . | TGTGCCATCAGTGAGGGACTAGGGGAGCTGTTTTTT | CAISEGLGELFF
. | TRBJ2-2 | TRBV29-1 | . | TGCAGCGTGATGGGACAGAACACCGGGGAGCTGTTTTTT | CSVMGQNTGELFF
. | TRBJ1-1 | TRBV19 | many | TGTGCCAGTAGTAGGGGTACAGGGATGAACACTGAAGCTTTCTTT | CASSRGTGMNTEAFF
TRBD1 | TRBJ1-5 | TRBV11-2 | many | TGTGCCAGCAGCCCTTCCGGACAGGGGAATCAGCCCCAGCATTTT | CASSPSGQGNQPQHF
. | TRBJ2-7 | TRBV12-3/TRBV12-4 | many | TGTGCCAGCAGCTGGGACCTCTACGAGCAGTACTTC | CASSWDLYEQYF
. | TRBJ1-1 | TRBV7-3 | many | TGTGCCAGCAGCCCCATCAGCGGGAACACTGAAGCTTTCTTT | CASSPISGNTEAFF
TRBD1 | TRBJ1-2 | TRBV12-5 | few | TGTGCTAGTGGTTTGGGACAGGGGAACTATGGCTACACCTTC | CASGLGQGNYGYTF
. | TRBJ2-7 | TRBV6-6 | . | TGTGCCAGCAGTGAACTGGGACCCTCCTACGAGCAGTACTTC | CASSELGPSYEQYF
. | TRBJ1-1 | TRBV7-9 | many | TGTGCCAGCAGCTTAGCGTTGACGCCGGGTGAAGCTTTCTTT | CASSLALTPGEAFF
TRBD1 | TRBJ1-1 | TRBV27 | many | TGTGCCAGCAGCTTATCAGGGGGCACTGAAGCTTTCTTT | CASSLSGGTEAFF
. | TRBJ2-7 | TRBV2 | many | TGTGCCAGCAGTGAGGTCAAGGGCGCCTTGAGCGAGCAGTACTTC | CASSEVKGALSEQYF
TRBD2 | TRBJ2-3 | TRBV12-3/TRBV12-4 | many | TGTGCCAGCAGGTTGAGCGGGAGGGCCGAGTATACGCAGTATTTT | CASRLSGRAEYTQYF
. | TRBJ1-3 | TRBV11-2 | many | TGTGCCAGCAGCTTAGGAACAGGGGGAAACACCATATATTTT | CASSLGTGGNTIYF
. | TRBJ2-2 | TRBV3-1 | . | TGTGCCAGCAGCCACTCACGCCTGAACACCGGGGAGCTGTTTTTT | CASSHSRLNTGELFF
TRBD1 | TRBJ1-2 | TRBV7-9 | many | TGTGCCAGCAGCCAGGGACAGGTTAACTATGGCTACACCTTC | CASSQGQVNYGYTF
. | TRBJ2-1 | TRBV12-3/TRBV12-4 | many | TGTGCCAGCAGTCCCGGACACCCATCATACAATGAGCAGTTCTTC | CASSPGHPSYNEQFF
TRBD1 | TRBJ1-1 | TRBV7-9 | many | TGTGCCAGCAGCCTTGGGACAGTTGATCGGGAGAACACTGAAGCTTTCTTT | CASSLGTVDRENTEAFF
. | TRBJ1-2 | TRBV27 | many | TGTGCCAGCAGTTTAAACAGGGCAGGGCACTATGGCTACACCTTC | CASSLNRAGHYGYTF
. | TRBJ1-1 | TRBV13 | few | TGTGCCAGCAGCTCCCACCCCCAGGGAGGGACTGAAGCTTTCTTT | CASSSHPQGGTEAFF
TRBD1 | TRBJ2-3 | TRBV7-6 | many | TGTGCCAGCAGCAGCCGGGACAGGGAGCAAGATACGCAGTATTTT | CASSSRDREQDTQYF
. | TRBJ2-3 | TRBV11-2 | many | TGTGCCAGCAGCCGCCGACGAGCGGGACACGGAGATACGCAGTATTTT | CASSRRRAGHGDTQYF
. | TRBJ2-3 | TRBV20-1 | . | TGCAGTGCTAGAGATCTGCAGGGCTCAATAGATACGCAGTATTTT | CSARDLQGSIDTQYF
. | TRBJ1-1 | TRBV6-5 | . | TGTGCCAGCAGCCCACATGCTGGGGACACTGAAGCTTTCTTT | CASSPHAGDTEAFF
TRBD1 | TRBJ1-4 | TRBV29-1 | once | TGCAGCGTCGCAGGGGGCTGGGGTGAAAAACTGTTTTTT | CSVAGGWGEKLFF
TRBD2 | TRBJ2-3 | TRBV20-1 | few | TGCAGTGCTAGAGATTTACTAGCGGGAGACACAGATACGCAGTATTTT | CSARDLLAGDTDTQYF
. | TRBJ2-1 | TRBV11-3 | few | TGTGCCAGCAGCTTCGCCGGGCACCCCAATGAGCAGTTCTTC | CASSFAGHPNEQFF
. | TRBJ2-1 | TRBV27 | few | TGTGCCATCACGGACGGCTCGGGGGAGCAGTTCTTC | CAITDGSGEQFF
. | TRBJ1-5 | TRBV12-3/TRBV12-4 | . | TGTGCCAGCAGCCTCGGAGGGCCCCAGCATTTT | CASSLGGPQHF
. | TRBJ1-3 | TRBV11-2 | . | TGTGCCAGCAGCTTATACCCCCCGGGGGGCTATGGAAACACCATATATTTT | CASSLYPPGGYGNTIYF
. | TRBJ2-5 | TRBV7-3 | few | TGTGCCAGCAGCTTAACGGGCGCGGGTCAAGAGACCCAGTACTTC | CASSLTGAGQETQYF
TRBD1 | TRBJ1-5 | TRBV20-1 | few | TGCAGTGCAATCCGGGCAGGGGGTGACAATCAGCCCCAGCATTTT | CSAIRAGGDNQPQHF
. | TRBJ2-1 | TRBV11-2 | few | TGTGCCAGCAGCCCAGAGGGTGCAGGGAAGGGGCCATGGGATGAGCAGTTCTTC | CASSPEGAGKGPWDEQFF
. | TRBJ2-2 | TRBV7-2 | . | TGTGCCAGCAGCTTGGGGGGGCTGAGCGGGGAGCTGTTTTTT | CASSLGGLSGELFF
TRBD1 | TRBJ2-3 | TRBV20-1 | few | TGCAGTGCCCAAAAGGGAGCCAGGGGGCGAATAGATACGCAGTATTTT | CSAQKGARGRIDTQYF
. | TRBJ1-4 | TRBV15 | few | TGTGCCACCAGCAGAGATCCTGACCAGGTGGGCAGAGGTGAAAAACTGTTTTTT | CATSRDPDQVGRGEKLFF
TRBD1 | TRBJ2-1 | TRBV20-1 | few | TGCAGTGCTAAAATTCCCGGGACAGGGTCCTCGAATGAGCAGTTCTTC | CSAKIPGTGSSNEQFF
. | TRBJ1-1 | TRBV24-1 | . | TGTGCCACCAGTGACCCATTCTCCAGGGAAGCTTTCTTT | CATSDPFSREAFF
. | TRBJ2-7 | TRBV4-1 | few | TGCGCCAGCAGCCAAGCCCCCCAGTCCTACGAGCAGTACTTC | CASSQAPQSYEQYF
. | TRBJ1-2 | TRBV27 | . | TGTGCCAGCAGTCCGTCCGGGATCGACTATGGCTACACCTTC | CASSPSGIDYGYTF
TRBD1 | TRBJ2-3 | TRBV7-9 | many | TGTGCCAGCAGCCCACGGGACAGGGACCATTCTTCCGGGGATACGCAGTATTTT | CASSPRDRDHSSGDTQYF
TRBD2 | TRBJ2-3 | TRBV5-1 | many | TGCGCCAGCAGCTTGATCTCTCCTAGCGGGAGATCAGATACGCAGTATTTT | CASSLISPSGRSDTQYF
. | TRBJ1-2 | TRBV11-2 | many | TGTGCCAGCAGCTTAGAACGGGGCCCTAACTATGGCTACACCTTC | CASSLERGPNYGYTF
. | TRBJ2-3 | TRBV6-1 | many | TGTGCCAGCAGTTATGGATCCCCAGATACGCAGTATTTT | CASSYGSPDTQYF
. | TRBJ1-5 | TRBV20-1 | . | TGCAGTGCTAGAAATCTGGTGACGGGGGAGGATCAGCCCCAGCATTTT | CSARNLVTGEDQPQHF
. | TRBJ2-7 | TRBV2 | . | TGTGCCAGTCGGACAGTAGGACCCTACGAGCAGTACTTC | CASRTVGPYEQYF
TRBD1 | TRBJ2-1 | TRBV23-1 | few | TGCGCCAGCAGTCAATTTGGCCAGGGGGAGAATAATGAGCAGTTCTTC | CASSQFGQGENNEQFF
TRBD2 | TRBJ2-1 | TRBV14 | few | TGTGCCAGCAGCAATGGGCTAGCGGGAGTAATGGATGAGCAGTTCTTC | CASSNGLAGVMDEQFF
TRBD2 | TRBJ2-7 | TRBV5-1 | . | TGCGCCAGCAGCTTGACGGGGGCGGGAGGGGAACCCTACGAGCAGTACTTC | CASSLTGAGGEPYEQYF
. | TRBJ2-7 | TRBV6-2/TRBV6-3 | . | TGTGCCAGCCTGGGGGAGGCCTACGAGCAGTACTTC | CASLGEAYEQYF
. | TRBJ1-3 | TRBV7-6 | many | TGTGCCAGCAGCTTAACCCCGGAGAGCTCTGGAAACACCATATATTTT | CASSLTPESSGNTIYF